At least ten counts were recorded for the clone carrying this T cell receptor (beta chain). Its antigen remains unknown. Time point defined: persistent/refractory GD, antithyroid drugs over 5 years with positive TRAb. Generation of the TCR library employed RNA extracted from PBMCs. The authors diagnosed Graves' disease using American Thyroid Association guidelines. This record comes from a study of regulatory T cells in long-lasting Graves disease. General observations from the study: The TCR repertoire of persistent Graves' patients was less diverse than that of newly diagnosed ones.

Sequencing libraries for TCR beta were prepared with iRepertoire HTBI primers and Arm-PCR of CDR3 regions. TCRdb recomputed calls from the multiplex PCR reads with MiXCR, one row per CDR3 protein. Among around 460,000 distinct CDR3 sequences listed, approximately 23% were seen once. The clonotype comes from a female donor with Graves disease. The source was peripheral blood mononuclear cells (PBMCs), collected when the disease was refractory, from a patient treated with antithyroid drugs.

The CDR3 is CASSERDRGFHGYTF. For the CDR3, the DNA is TGTGCCAGCAGTGAACGGGACAGGGGATTCCATGGCTACACCTTC. V usage is TRBV12-3 or TRBV12-4 and J usage is TRBJ1-2, with TRBD1 identical over 10 bases. This CDR3 comprises 15 residues. Losses at the gene ends were 5 bases for V and 6 bases for J; bases not matched to a gene: 9.